This entry lists 30 T cell receptor beta chains sequenced from one sample in a study of blood T cells in healthy people across ages. The use of a sample-barcoded 5' primer and a J-beta primer mix characterized a second PCR of about 7 to 12 cycles. TCRdb used MiXCR to reprocess the 5' RACE reads, holding one entry per CDR3 protein. The sample consists of some 690,000 distinct CDR3 sequences, roughly 20% of them appearing once. The sample consisted of blood. Receptors originate from a man between 65 and 85 years old in good health.

This clonotype appeared a few times. The chain is built from TRBV12-3 or TRBV12-4 and TRBJ2-1; D may be TRBD2 (6 bases). This CDR3 region has 12 residues. Trimming removed 5 bases at V and 9 bases at J, with 11 bases between. The CDR3 DNA sequence: TGTGCCAGCAGTACCGGGACTGCTGAGCAGTTCTTC. Encoded protein: CASSTGTAEQFF.

The chain couples TRBV23-1 to TRBJ2-3; tentatively, D is TRBD2 (5 bases). TRBV23-1 is recorded as an ORF, its role being uncertain. This CDR3 comprises 15 residues. Trimming left V 3 bases short and J 2 bases short, with 12 bases between. The CDR3 coding sequence is TGCGCCAGCAGTCACCCCCGGGATAACACAGATACGCAGTATTTT. Translating it yields CASSHPRDNTDTQYF.

This chain links TRBV5-1 with TRBJ2-3, with TRBD2 matching over 12 bases. The length of the CDR3 is 17 residues. V gave up 5 bases and J gave up 2 bases; unmatched junction bases: 9. Per germline, CDR1 SGHRS and CDR2 YFSETQ. The CDR3 DNA is TGCGCCAGCAGTTTCAGGACTAGCGGGGTCCTCACAGATACGCAGTATTTT. Translated, it gives CASSFRTSGVLTDTQYF.

The chain couples TRBV6-6 to TRBJ2-7, with 10 positions matching TRBD1. Per germline, CDR1 MNHNY and CDR2 SVGAGI (reference sequence). The V and J ends lost 4 bases and 7 bases, in that order; junction bases with no gene match: 10. This CDR3 has 15 amino acids. CDR3 coding DNA: TGTGCCAGCAGTTTACGGACAGGGGGGGGAGGGGAGCAGTACTTC. Translated, it gives CASSLRTGGGGEQYF.

This clonotype was observed a few times. V and J are TRBV6-5 and TRBJ2-5; D remains unclear. The CDR3 has 11 residues. V was cut by 7 bases and J by 4 bases, with 7 bases left in between. Germline V gene data show CDR1 as MNHEY and CDR2 as SVGAGI. CDR3 sequence reads: CASKFLETQYF. For the CDR3, the DNA is TGTGCCAGCAAATTTCTAGAGACCCAGTACTTC.

The chain carries TRBV7-9 and TRBJ1-3, with D hard to call. The CDR3 has 17 residues. In germline, CDR1 is SEHNR, CDR2 FQNEAQ (reference sequence). The V gene lost 3 bases and the J gene lost 3 bases, with 18 bases spanning the gap. The CDR3 spells CASSFQSLGPGGNTIYF. Written as DNA, the CDR3 is TGTGCCAGCAGCTTTCAATCGCTCGGACCTGGTGGAAACACCATATATTTT.

The chain is built from TRBV29-1 and TRBJ2-1; D might be TRBD2 (5 bases). The end of the DNA fits TRBJ2-7 better, so the J call may be wrong. This CDR3 is 13 amino acids long. Germline V gene sequence: CDR1 SQVTM, CDR2 ANQGSEA. The CDR3 spells CSVETEEAYEQYF. The CDR3 DNA reads as TGCAGCGTCGAGACGGAGGAAGCCTACGAGCAGTACTTC.

This chain connects TRBV5-6 to TRBJ1-2; no firm D call. CDR3 length equals 14 residues. With 6 bases removed from V and 4 bases from J, the gap between germline ends came to 16 bases. Germline CDR1 SGHDT, CDR2 YYEEEE. The DNA of the CDR3 is TGTGCCAGCACCTCAATCCCTTGGGCCTATGGCTACACCTTC. This codes for CASTSIPWAYGYTF.

The chain combines TRBV3-1 with TRBJ2-7; 7 positions match TRBD1. Germline CDR1 reads LGHDT; CDR2 reads YNNKEL (reference sequence). CDR3 length: 13 amino acids. V shed 1 base, J shed 5 bases, and the junction held 2 bases outside the gene matches. For the CDR3, the DNA is TGTGCCAGCAGCCAAGCTGGGACAGACGAGCAGTACTTC. Protein sequence: CASSQAGTDEQYF.

This clonotype has more than one count but fewer than ten. This may be a read error, as it is one base from a much larger clone. V is TRBV20-1 and J is TRBJ1-4; D is possibly TRBD1 (5 bases). The CDR3 is 13 residues long. Germline V lookup: CDR1 DFQATT, CDR2 SNEGSKA (reference sequence). The CDR3 nucleotides are TGCAGTGCTAGCGGGGGTACGGGCGAAAAACTGTCTTTT. Translation: CSASGGTGEKLSF.

The genes are TRBV5-5 and TRBJ2-1; D unclear. The DNA end lines up better with TRBJ2-7; the J call may be wrong. The CDR3 spans 13 residues. Per germline, CDR1 SGHKS and CDR2 YYEKEE (reference sequence). CDR3 protein: CASSLAKRNEQYF. The CDR3 region has the DNA TGTGCCAGCAGCTTGGCCAAGAGGAACGAGCAGTACTTC.

V is TRBV5-1 and J is TRBJ1-4; D remains unclear. The CDR3 sequence is 14 residues long. Germline CDR1 SGHRS, CDR2 YFSETQ. V lost 5 bases, J lost 5 bases, and 13 bases lay in between. In nucleotides, the CDR3 is TGCGCCAGCAGAAAACTCGAGGGCAATGAAAAACTGTTTTTT. This gives the protein CASRKLEGNEKLFF.

This clonotype was recorded a few times. The gene calls are TRBV7-2 and TRBJ2-1, with a possible D match to TRBD1 (6 bases). Per the germline V gene, CDR1 is SGHTA and CDR2 is FQGNSA. The V end was cut by 2 bases, the J end by 5 bases, with 10 bases between. The CDR3 contains 14 residues. This CDR3 reads CASSLLGHDNEQFF. CDR3 in DNA: TGTGCCAGCAGCTTACTGGGACACGACAATGAGCAGTTCTTC.

J is TRBJ1-2 and V is TRBV20-1; D not resolved. This CDR3 is 14 amino acids long. V was trimmed by 0 bases and J by 7 bases, leaving 15 bases between them. The germline V gene has CDR1 DFQATT and CDR2 SNEGSKA (reference sequence). The CDR3 protein is CSARDEGPTGGYTF. The CDR3, as DNA: TGCAGTGCTAGAGATGAGGGCCCAACCGGTGGCTACACCTTC.

For this clonotype: A junction end diverges from the germline sequence, so it may reflect a read error. The rearrangement joins TRBV3-1 to TRBJ2-5; tentative D call: TRBD1 (6 bases). The CDR3 is 15 residues long. Germline loops: CDR1 LGHDT, CDR2 YNNKEL (reference sequence). The CDR3 nucleotides read TGTGCCAGCAGCCTTCTACAGGGTGTAGGAGAGACCCAGTACTTT. Translation gives CASSLLQGVGETQYF.

This clonotype was detected once. Germline and junction disagree at one end, which may indicate a read error. This rearrangement joins TRBV12-3 or TRBV12-4 to TRBJ2-3; TRBD1 is a possible D gene (6 bases). The CDR3 extends over 14 amino acids. The CDR3 is CASSSPGAPDTEYF. The CDR3 coding sequence is TGTGCCAGCAGTTCCCCAGGGGCCCCAGATACGGAGTATTTT.

The rearrangement links TRBV20-1 to TRBJ2-3, with D maybe TRBD2 (6 bases). The CDR3 totals 14 residues. From germline, CDR1 is DFQATT and CDR2 SNEGSKA (reference sequence). CDR3 loop: CSMADGRGTDTQYF. The CDR3 DNA follows: TGCAGCATGGCGGACGGGAGAGGCACAGATACGCAGTATTTT.

This clonotype was found many times. The chain joins TRBV14 to TRBJ2-6, with unresolved D. Germline loops: CDR1 SGHDN, CDR2 FVKESK. The germline V and J ends were trimmed by 4 bases and 2 bases, with 15 bases remaining between them. This CDR3 is built from 17 residues. The CDR3 reads CASSPNSWAAGANVLTF. CDR3 DNA sequence: TGTGCCAGCAGCCCCAATAGTTGGGCTGCTGGGGCCAACGTCCTGACTTTC.

V and J are TRBV12-3 or TRBV12-4 and TRBJ2-5; 7 bases are shared with TRBD1. CDR3 length equals 16 residues. J was trimmed by 5 bases and V by 7 bases; bases with no gene match: 16. The CDR3 DNA reads as TGTGCCAGCACCCCCCAAACGGCCAGGGGGTACGAGACCCAGTACTTC. Amino acid sequence: CASTPQTARGYETQYF.

The V call is TRBV6-2 or TRBV6-3, the J call TRBJ2-3; 8 nucleotides line up with TRBD2. The V segment lost 2 bases and the J segment 0 bases; nucleotides outside the gene matches: 4. The germline gives CDR1 MNHEY, CDR2 SVGEGT. This CDR3 is 16 amino acids long. The CDR3 protein is CASSYGASGSTDTQYF. CDR3 nucleotide sequence: TGTGCCAGCAGTTACGGCGCTAGCGGGAGCACAGATACGCAGTATTTT.

This clonotype was counted a few times. A read error may produce the germline difference seen at one junction end. The rearrangement links TRBV18 to TRBJ2-5; 9 bases map to TRBD1. With the DNA end fitting TRBJ2-1 better, the J assignment may be wrong. The CDR3 runs to 16 residues. The germline gives CDR1 KGHSH, CDR2 LQKENI. CDR3 bases: TGTGTCAGCTCACCAATGGGACAGGGATTAAACAATGAGCAGTTCTTC. Its translation: CVSSPMGQGLNNEQFF.

This clonotype appeared a few times. V usage is TRBV18 and J usage is TRBJ1-6, with unresolved D. V lost 6 bases to trimming and J lost 0 bases, with 15 bases between them. The CDR3 extends over 17 amino acids. Germline-derived CDR1 and CDR2 are KGHSH and LQKENI. CDR3 amino acids: CASSNLPESSYNSPLHF. In DNA form, the CDR3 reads TGTGCCAGCTCCAACTTGCCCGAGAGCTCCTATAATTCACCCCTCCACTTT.

This chain joins TRBV12-3 or TRBV12-4 and TRBJ2-1; 9 bases line up with TRBD1. The CDR3 spans 16 residues. J gave up 3 bases and V 2 bases, and 5 bases lay outside the gene matches. CDR3 coding DNA: TGTGCCAGCAGTTTACCCGGGACAGGGAACTACAATGAGCAGTTCTTC. This encodes CASSLPGTGNYNEQFF.

The chain recombines TRBV27 with TRBJ2-3; D gene unclear. Germline CDR1 MNHEY, CDR2 SMNVEV (reference sequence). V was cut by 2 bases and J by 4 bases, with 13 bases left in between. The CDR3 has 15 residues. CDR3 sequence (DNA): TGTGCCAGCAGTTTAAGGGCCCTAGTCCCAGATACGCAGTATTTT. It specifies CASSLRALVPDTQYF.

Concerning this clonotype: Relative to the germline gene, one junction end is altered; a read error may explain this. J is TRBJ1-2 and V is TRBV7-9, with a tentative D call TRBD1 (6 bases). Germline V gene data show CDR1 as SEHNR and CDR2 as FQNEAQ (reference sequence). The CDR3 is 14 amino acids. CDR3 nucleotide sequence: TGTGCCAGCAGCTTAGTAGCTAGTCCACAGGGCTGCACCTTC. This sequence encodes CASSLVASPQGCTF.

The table lists this clonotype with a few counts. The chain couples TRBV29-1 to TRBJ1-6; no firm D call. Germline CDR1 and CDR2: SQVTM and ANQGSEA. V was pared by 4 bases and J by 2 bases, with 6 bases between. This CDR3 has 13 amino acids. CDR3 sequence reads: CSVAEAYNSPLHF. For the CDR3, the DNA is TGCAGCGTTGCCGAGGCCTATAATTCACCCCTCCACTTT.

This clonotype was counted ten times or more. The DNA of the CDR3 is TGTGCCAGCAGTGAATGGCAGACCGGGGAGCTGTTTTTT. Amino acids: CASSEWQTGELFF. The rearrangement uses TRBV2 and TRBJ2-2; D unclear. The CDR3 is 13 amino acids. Trimming took off 2 bases at V and 5 bases at J, with 6 bases between the two ends. The germline gives CDR1 SNHLY, CDR2 FYNNEI. Full variable domain (outside the CDR3, taken from reference TRBV2 and TRBJ2-2): EPEVTQTPSHQVTQMGQEVILRCVPISNHLYFYWYRQILGQKVEFLVSFYNNEISEKSEIFDDQFSVERPDGSNFTLKIRSTKLEDSAMYFCASSEWQTGELFFGEGSRLTVL.

The V and J genes are TRBV7-3 and TRBJ2-2; a weak D match, TRBD1 (5 bases). CDR3 length equals 14 residues. Trimming took off 5 bases at V and 1 base at J, with 8 bases between the two ends. Germline V gene data show CDR1 as SGHTA and CDR2 as FQGTGA. The CDR3 sequence: CASSRRENTGELFF. CDR3 DNA: TGTGCCAGCAGCCGCAGGGAGAACACCGGGGAGCTGTTTTTT.

CDR3 in amino acids: CAIRDTGGIVSYNEQFF. In DNA, the CDR3 is TGTGCCATCAGAGATACGGGAGGGATAGTCTCCTACAATGAGCAGTTCTTC. The chain joins TRBV10-3 to TRBJ2-1; the match to TRBD2 covers 8 bases. J lost 0 bases, V lost 6 bases, and 10 bases had no gene match. Germline-derived CDR1 and CDR2 are ENHRY and SYGVKD. The CDR3 is 17 amino acids.

The chain joins TRBV5-1 to TRBJ1-1, with D possibly being TRBD1 (6 bases). Trimming shortened V by 5 bases and J by 4 bases, and 9 bases separated the two germline ends. This CDR3 has 12 residues. Germline CDR1 SGHRS, CDR2 YFSETQ. CDR3 residues: CASRDSSTEAFF. CDR3 nucleotides: TGCGCCAGCAGGGACAGTAGCACTGAAGCTTTCTTT. Full variable domain (remainder filled in from reference TRBV5-1 and TRBJ1-1): KAGVTQTPRYLIKTRGQQVTLSCSPISGHRSVSWYQQTPGQGLQFLFEYFSETQRNKGNFPGRFSGRQFSNSRSEMNVSTLELGDSALYLCASRDSSTEAFFGQGTRLTVV.